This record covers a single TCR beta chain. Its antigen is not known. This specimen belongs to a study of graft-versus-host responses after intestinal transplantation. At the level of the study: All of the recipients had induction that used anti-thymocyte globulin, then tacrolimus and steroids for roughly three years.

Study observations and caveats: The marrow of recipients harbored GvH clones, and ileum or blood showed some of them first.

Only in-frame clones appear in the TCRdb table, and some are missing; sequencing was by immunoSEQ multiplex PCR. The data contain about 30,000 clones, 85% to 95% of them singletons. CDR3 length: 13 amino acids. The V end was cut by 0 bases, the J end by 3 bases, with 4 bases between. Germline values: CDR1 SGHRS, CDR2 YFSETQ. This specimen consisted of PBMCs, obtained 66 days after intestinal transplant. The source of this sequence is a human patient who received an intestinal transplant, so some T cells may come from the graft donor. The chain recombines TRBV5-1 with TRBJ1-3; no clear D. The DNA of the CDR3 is TGCGCCAGCAGCTTGGGACATGGAAACACCATATATTTT. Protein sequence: CASSLGHGNTIYF.